One sample yielded the 22 T cell receptor beta chains listed below, sequenced in a study of T cell responses to AZD1222 COVID-19 vaccine. This table comes from immunoSEQ multiplex PCR, and its TCRdb copy is limited to in-frame clones, with some not included. Among more than 100,000 clones, around 87% were seen once, and the ten largest hold about 1.2%. Specimen: peripheral blood, collected on day 0 of AZD1222 vaccination. All receptors derive from an adult in good health.

This clone was seen just once. The V call is TRBV27, the J call TRBJ1-2; possibly TRBD1 for D (5 bases). Germline V gene data show CDR1 as MNHEY and CDR2 as SMNVEV (reference sequence). Trimming pared 5 bases from V and 8 bases from J, leaving 18 bases between. The CDR3 sequence is 14 residues long. CDR3 protein: CASSRRGGAGGYTF. CDR3 in DNA: TGTGCCAGCAGTAGAAGAGGAGGGGCTGGAGGCTACACCTTC.

V and J are TRBV7-6 and TRBJ1-5; 8 bases are shared with TRBD1. Germline V gives CDR1 SGHVS, CDR2 FNYEAQ. This CDR3 is 15 amino acids long. The ends lost 5 bases at V and 4 bases at J; junction bases unmatched: 7. The CDR3 reads CASSPRTGTNQPQHF. In DNA form, the CDR3 reads TGTGCCAGCAGCCCCCGGACAGGGACGAATCAGCCCCAGCATTTT.

J is TRBJ1-4 and V is TRBV18; a possible D gene is TRBD1 (5 bases). Deletions cut 6 bases from V and 8 bases from J, with 13 bases between. The CDR3 contains 13 residues. Germline loops: CDR1 KGHSH, CDR2 LQKENI. CDR3 amino acids: CASSPGTEEKLFF. As DNA, the CDR3 is TGTGCCAGCTCCCCCGGGACCGAGGAAAAACTGTTTTTT.

The J gene is TRBJ2-7, the V gene TRBV7-9; the match to TRBD2 covers 7 bases. Trimming removed 5 bases from V and 4 bases from J; junction bases left unmatched: 23. CDR3 length equals 19 residues. Germline V gene lookup returns CDR1 SEHNR and CDR2 FQNEAQ (reference sequence). The DNA for the CDR3 is TGTGCCAGCAGCGATCTTTATGGTGGGGGGGAAACATTACGGTACGAGCAGTACTTC. Amino acid sequence: CASSDLYGGGETLRYEQYF.

This sequence joins TRBV4-3 and TRBJ1-6; no clear D gene. V lost 0 bases to trimming and J lost 9 bases, with 6 bases between them. The CDR3 length is 13 residues. Germline V lookup: CDR1 LGHNA, CDR2 YSLEER. The CDR3 region is CASSQDLRSPLHF. The CDR3 region has the DNA TGCGCCAGCAGCCAAGATTTGCGTTCACCCCTCCACTTT.

The chain carries TRBV2 and TRBJ1-1; TRBD1 matches 8 bases. Per the germline V gene, CDR1 is SNHLY and CDR2 is FYNNEI. The length of the CDR3 is 14 residues. The junction had 7 bases not matched to a gene; V was cut back by 6 bases and J by 4 bases. In nucleotides, the CDR3 is TGTGCCAGCAGGTCCAGGGGGCGTAGCACTGAAGCTTTCTTT. Residues: CASRSRGRSTEAFF.

J is TRBJ2-3 and V is TRBV11-3; the D gene is possibly TRBD1 (8 bases). The CDR3 is 15 residues long. In germline, CDR1 is SGHNT, CDR2 YENEEA. Trimming took off 5 bases at V and 6 bases at J, with 18 bases between the two ends. The CDR3 DNA reads TGTGCCAGCAGCCTAGGACAGGGAGGGTTGGATACGCAGTATTTT. It translates to CASSLGQGGLDTQYF.

This chain uses TRBV27 with TRBJ2-3; 7 bases line up with TRBD2. This CDR3 is built from 15 residues. In germline, CDR1 is MNHEY, CDR2 SMNVEV (reference sequence). V was clipped by 3 bases and J by 2 bases; unmatched bases: 5. Written as DNA, the CDR3 is TGTGCCAGCAGTTTGGTCGGGGGGTTCACAGATACGCAGTATTTT. This encodes CASSLVGGFTDTQYF.

The CDR3 is CASSYGIRDGGGYGYTF. The CDR3 coding sequence is TGTGCCAGCAGTTACGGTATCAGGGACGGCGGGGGATATGGCTACACCTTC. This chain connects TRBV6-2 or TRBV6-3 to TRBJ1-2; tentative D call: TRBD1 (5 bases). Germline V gene data show CDR1 as MNHEY and CDR2 as SVGEGT. The CDR3 spans 17 residues. Trimming stripped 2 bases from V and 5 bases from J, with 21 bases between.

CDR3 nucleotide sequence: TGCGCCAGCAGCTTGACCGCAGGGGTCGAGCAGTACTTC. Its translation: CASSLTAGVEQYF. V usage is TRBV5-1 and J usage is TRBJ2-7; weak D call: TRBD1 (6 bases). The CDR3 runs 13 residues. The germline CDR1 and CDR2 sequences are SGHRS and YFSETQ. V was cut by 1 base and J by 6 bases, with 11 bases left in between.

This clone was observed once. The genes are TRBV7-2 and TRBJ1-6; 9 nucleotides align to TRBD1. CDR1 is SGHTA, CDR2 FQGNSA, per germline. With V trimmed by 2 bases and J by 10 bases, 6 bases remained unmatched. The CDR3 runs 15 residues. The CDR3 reads CASSLSGTGWSPLHF. DNA for the CDR3: TGTGCCAGCAGCTTATCCGGGACAGGGTGGTCACCCCTCCACTTT.

This chain connects TRBV5-1 to TRBJ2-5; D ambiguous. The CDR3 consists of 12 residues. V was shortened by 4 bases and J by 5 bases, with 9 bases between the two germline ends. CDR1 and CDR2 (germline): SGHRS, YFSETQ. CDR3 bases: TGCGCCAGCAGCCCGGATGAGGAGACCCAGTACTTC. This codes for CASSPDEETQYF.

The sample holds one count of this clone. The chain employs TRBV4-1 and TRBJ1-1, with a tentative D call TRBD1 (6 bases). V was trimmed by 4 bases and J by 8 bases, leaving 20 bases between them. This CDR3 has 15 residues. From germline, CDR1 is MGHRA and CDR2 YSYEKL. The DNA of the CDR3 is TGCGCCAGCAGCCTTCCCGGAACAGGGACGGCCGAAGCTTTCTTT. This gives the protein CASSLPGTGTAEAFF.

This clone was recorded only once. The rearrangement links TRBV4-2 to TRBJ2-2; 9 bases are a match to TRBD2. Germline CDR1 is LGHNA and CDR2 is YNFKEQ. The CDR3 has 18 residues. The junction had 12 bases not matched to a gene; V was cut back by 0 bases and J by 7 bases. The CDR3 protein is CASSQDRMGGGADGELFF. As DNA, the CDR3 is TGTGCCAGCAGCCAAGATAGAATGGGCGGGGGGGCCGACGGGGAGCTGTTTTTT.

This chain uses TRBV2 with TRBJ1-4; tentatively, D is TRBD1 (5 bases). The length of the CDR3 is 15 residues. V shed 2 bases and J shed 8 bases, with 15 bases lying between them. Germline CDR1 reads SNHLY; CDR2 reads FYNNEI. Here the CDR3 reads CASSETGQGREKLFF. The CDR3, as DNA: TGTGCCAGCAGTGAAACCGGCCAGGGACGCGAAAAACTGTTTTTT.

The V call is TRBV5-6, the J call TRBJ1-5; no firm D call. CDR1 is SGHDT, CDR2 YYEEEE, per germline. V lost 6 bases and J 3 bases, leaving 19 bases between the germline ends. The CDR3 totals 16 residues. The CDR3 DNA reads as TGTGCCAGCAACCGTTATATGGCTAGCCTCAATCAGCCCCAGCATTTT. It codes for CASNRYMASLNQPQHF.

The chain carries TRBV20-1 and TRBJ1-2; D not resolved. Germline CDR1 is DFQATT and CDR2 is SNEGSKA (reference sequence). The V end lost 4 bases, the J end lost 8 bases, and 11 bases lay between the germline ends. The CDR3 covers 11 residues. CDR3 region: CSAITPPGYTF. The CDR3 nucleotides are TGCAGTGCTATCACCCCACCCGGCTACACCTTC.

This clone came up once. The chain combines TRBV19 with TRBJ2-7; D may be TRBD1 or TRBD2 (5 bases each). The CDR3 length is 10 residues. Germline lookup yields CDR1 LNHDA and CDR2 SQIVND (reference sequence). V lost 11 bases, J lost 12 bases, and 17 bases lay in between. The CDR3: CAGPPQGAYF. DNA for the CDR3: TGTGCCGGTCCCCCCCAGGGAGCGTACTTC. Supplemented by reference TRBV19 and TRBJ2-7, the full variable domain reads DGGITQSPKYLFRKEGQNVTLSCEQNLNHDAMYWYRQDPGQGLRLIYYSQIVNDFQKGDIAEGYSVSREKKESFPLTVTSAQKNPTAFYLCAGPPQGAYFGPGTRLTVT.

The chain joins TRBV3-1 (or the pseudogene TRBV3-2) to TRBJ1-2; the match to TRBD1 covers 9 bases. This CDR3 is built from 15 residues. The germline CDR1 and CDR2 sequences are LGHDT and YNNKEL (reference sequence). Unmatched junction bases numbered 8, after V lost 1 base and J lost 8 bases. The DNA of the CDR3 is TGTGCCAGCAGCCAAGTAGAGACAGGGGGTGCGGGCTACACCTTC. This encodes CASSQVETGGAGYTF.

V usage is TRBV4-1 and J usage is TRBJ1-2; D may be TRBD1 (6 bases). Germline V gene lookup returns CDR1 MGHRA and CDR2 YSYEKL. This CDR3 region has 14 residues. Trimming removed 0 bases at V and 3 bases at J, with 8 bases between. The CDR3 DNA is TGCGCCAGCAGCCAAGATGGGGGGCACTATGGCTACACCTTC. This codes for CASSQDGGHYGYTF.

The chain carries TRBV12-3 or TRBV12-4 and TRBJ1-3, with 8 bases aligning to TRBD1. This CDR3 comprises 12 residues. Unmatched junction bases numbered 3, after V lost 10 bases and J lost 4 bases. This chain's CDR3 is CAIRTGGNTIYF. The DNA of the CDR3 is TGTGCCATCAGGACAGGGGGAAACACCATATATTTT.

J is TRBJ2-7 and V is TRBV7-2; the match to TRBD2 covers 9 bases. The CDR3 has 15 residues. The junction had 6 bases not matched to a gene; V was cut back by 1 base and J by 5 bases. CDR1 and CDR2 (germline): SGHTA, FQGNSA. Here the CDR3 DNA reads TGTGCCAGCAGCTTAGAGGGACTAGCTAATCACGAGCAGTACTTC. As protein: CASSLEGLANHEQYF.